The clone carrying this T cell receptor beta chain has just one count. The method was immunoSEQ multiplex PCR; TCRdb's version includes in-frame clones alone and lacks a portion of them. In the table there are roughly 500,000 clones, roughly nine tenths of which are singletons. The sample originates from a study of blood T cell repertoires in COVID-19. Study background: Specimens from acute and convalescent COVID-19 originated in the United States, Italy and Spain.

The receptor was derived from a woman aged 55-75 years who had recovered from COVID-19. Source material: PBMCs or T cells enriched from blood (not recorded which).

The CDR3 loop reads CASSDVTGGDGDTQYF. In nucleotides, the CDR3 is TGTGCCAGCAGTGATGTAACAGGGGGCGATGGAGATACGCAGTATTTT. V usage is TRBV28 and J usage is TRBJ2-3, with 9 bases matching TRBD1. The CDR3 runs to 16 residues. Germline CDR1 MDHEN, CDR2 SYDVKM. V shed 5 bases, J shed 5 bases, and the junction held 11 bases outside the gene matches.